This is a list of T cell receptor beta chains from one sample in a study of beta chain features in type 1 diabetes. The repertoire was sequenced with immunoSEQ multiplex PCR; TCRdb's copy has only in-frame clones and lacks some. The table has about 370,000 clones, 8.5% to 10% seen once. Sequences were obtained from central memory CD4+ T cells from blood. These receptors all come from a man aged 30 to 39 with type 1 diabetes. Each CDR3 is given with its conserved first and last residue. Fields, in order: clone size, D gene, J gene, V gene, CDR3 protein, CDR3 DNA. D genes are given only for firm matches. Clone size, where shown, is once, few, many, or a class for clones that have expanded.

>few|-|TRBJ1-2|TRBV7-9
CASSLVGTVSYTF
TGTGCCAGCAGCTTGGTGGGGACGGTCTCCTACACCTTC
>-|-|TRBJ2-1|TRBV7-9
CASSKASTSSYNEQFF
TGTGCCAGCAGCAAAGCTTCTACTAGCTCCTACAATGAGCAGTTCTTC
>-|TRBD2|TRBJ2-3|TRBV4-3
CASSRIAGVRDTQYF
TGCGCCAGCAGCCGAATAGCGGGAGTAAGAGATACGCAGTATTTT
>many|-|TRBJ2-5|TRBV6-6
CASSYSKGETQYF
TGTGCCAGCAGTTACTCGAAGGGAGAGACCCAGTACTTC
>few|-|TRBJ2-1|TRBV11-2
CASSLAATRAYNEQFF
TGTGCCAGCAGCTTAGCGGCTACGAGGGCCTACAATGAGCAGTTCTTC
>few|-|TRBJ2-3|TRBV10-3
CASRLDGIDTQYF
TGTGCCAGCAGGCTCGACGGAATAGATACGCAGTATTTT
>few|TRBD2|TRBJ2-7|TRBV27
CASRLLAGALYEQYF
TGTGCCAGCAGATTACTAGCGGGAGCTCTCTACGAGCAGTACTTC
>many|-|TRBJ1-1|TRBV5-4
CASSLGRYRDTEAFF
TGTGCCAGCAGCTTGGGTCGTTATAGGGACACTGAAGCTTTCTTT
>few|-|TRBJ1-2|TRBV7-3
CASSLSPRDGGPHGYTF
TGTGCCAGCAGCTTATCTCCGCGGGATGGTGGGCCACATGGCTACACCTTC
>few|-|TRBJ1-2|TRBV4-3
CASSQDFGPPTF
TGCGCCAGCAGCCAAGATTTCGGGCCTCCGACCTTC
>-|-|TRBJ2-7|TRBV5-1
CASSKGDNSYEQYF
TGCGCCAGCAGCAAAGGGGACAACTCCTACGAGCAGTACTTC
>few|TRBD1|TRBJ2-7|TRBV27
CASSFLTGAYEQYF
TGTGCCAGCAGTTTCCTGACAGGGGCCTACGAGCAGTACTTC
>-|TRBD2|TRBJ2-1|TRBV6-6
CASKKTSGTNEQFF
TGTGCCAGCAAGAAGACTAGCGGGACTAATGAGCAGTTCTTC
>-|TRBD2|TRBJ2-7|TRBV9
CASSVRERENYEQYF
TGTGCCAGCAGCGTAAGGGAGCGGGAGAACTACGAGCAGTACTTC
>few|-|TRBJ2-4|TRBV5-1
CASSLLTEGGDKNIQYF
TGCGCCAGCAGCTTGTTAACCGAGGGAGGAGACAAAAACATTCAGTACTTC
>few|TRBD2|TRBJ2-5|TRBV4-3
CASSQGPGRVKETQYF
TGCGCCAGCAGCCAAGGACCCGGGAGGGTAAAAGAGACCCAGTACTTC
>few|TRBD1|TRBJ1-2|TRBV5-1
CASSDGQGGRGYTF
TGCGCCAGCAGCGACGGACAGGGGGGACGTGGCTACACCTTC
>few|-|TRBJ2-1|TRBV2
CASRWYNEQFF
TGTGCCAGCAGATGGTACAATGAGCAGTTCTTC
>-|TRBD1|TRBJ1-3|TRBV29-1
CSVVRDRGNTIYF
TGCAGCGTTGTACGGGACAGGGGAAACACCATATATTTT
>-|TRBD2|TRBJ2-3|TRBV4-3
CASSQVPTSGSSADTQYF
TGCGCCAGCAGCCAAGTCCCGACTAGCGGGAGTTCTGCAGATACGCAGTATTTT
>-|-|TRBJ2-5|TRBV29-1
CSVGRSSAAGETQYF
TGCAGCGTTGGGCGTAGTAGTGCGGCCGGAGAGACCCAGTACTTC
>many|-|TRBJ2-5|TRBV7-9
CASSLLGEFGETQYF
TGTGCCAGCAGCTTACTAGGGGAATTTGGAGAGACCCAGTACTTC
>few|TRBD1|TRBJ1-2|TRBV25-1
CASRDRGQGYTF
TGTGCCAGCAGGGACAGGGGGCAGGGCTACACCTTC
>few|TRBD1|TRBJ2-7|TRBV6-5
CASSPRDRGEQYF
TGTGCCAGCAGCCCCAGGGACAGGGGCGAGCAGTACTTC
>-|TRBD1|TRBJ1-1|TRBV29-1
CSVNRQGRYTEAFF
TGCAGCGTGAACCGACAGGGTAGGTACACTGAAGCTTTCTTT
>-|TRBD2|TRBJ2-1|TRBV18
CASSPRVSSGSGNEQFF
TGTGCCAGCTCACCACGGGTTTCTAGCGGGAGTGGCAATGAGCAGTTCTTC
>few|-|TRBJ1-2|TRBV29-1
CSVTTGSYNDGYTF
TGCAGCGTTACTACCGGGAGTTACAATGATGGCTACACCTTC
>many|-|TRBJ2-1|TRBV4-1
CASSQANMGFSYNEQFF
TGCGCCAGCAGCCAAGCTAATATGGGCTTCTCCTACAATGAGCAGTTCTTC
>-|TRBD1|TRBJ1-2|TRBV7-2
CASSSTEGAGGYTF
TGTGCCAGCAGCTCAACGGAGGGGGCTGGCGGCTACACCTTC
>few|TRBD2|TRBJ2-5|TRBV6-5
CASSYSSGEETQYF
TGTGCCAGCAGTTACTCGAGCGGGGAAGAGACCCAGTACTTC
>-|-|TRBJ2-2|TRBV18
CASSPRTANTGELFF
TGTGCCAGCTCACCCCGGACGGCAAACACCGGGGAGCTGTTTTTT
>-|-|TRBJ2-1|TRBV7-2
CASSLRPGPEQFF
TGTGCCAGCAGCTTACGTCCCGGACCCGAGCAGTTCTTC
>few|TRBD2|TRBJ2-7|TRBV6-5
CATRRMTSAYEQYF
TGTGCCACCCGCCGAATGACTAGCGCCTACGAGCAGTACTTC
>-|-|TRBJ2-5|TRBV6-1
CASSVLETQYF
TGTGCCAGCAGTGTTTTAGAGACCCAGTACTTC
>-|-|TRBJ1-1|TRBV7-2
CASSLSGLIMNTEAFF
TGTGCCAGCAGCTTATCCGGGCTGATAATGAACACTGAAGCTTTCTTT
>few|-|TRBJ1-5|TRBV6-5
CASSLDRTQPQHF
TGTGCCAGCAGTCTCGACAGAACTCAGCCCCAGCATTTT
>-|-|TRBJ1-1|TRBV7-9
CAEAPPRNTEAFF
TGTGCCGAAGCCCCGCCTCGGAACACTGAAGCTTTCTTT